This T cell receptor (beta chain) was identified in a study of blood T cell repertoires in COVID-19. In the study overall: Sites across the United States, Italy and Spain contributed samples from acute and convalescent COVID-19.

Clones were read by immunoSEQ multiplex PCR, and TCRdb kept only the in-frame ones, dropping some. This sample has over 250,000 clones; roughly nine tenths occur once, and the top ten carry about 4%. Germline lookup yields CDR1 SGHTA and CDR2 FQGNSA. The CDR3 totals 15 residues. Trimming stripped 0 bases from V and 0 bases from J, with 9 bases between. This clonotype originated in a man aged 60 to 69 who had recovered from COVID-19. Material for sequencing was peripheral blood. This rearrangement joins TRBV7-2 to TRBJ2-7, with D perhaps TRBD1 (6 bases). The CDR3 here is CASSLAMDSSYEQYF. The CDR3 DNA sequence: TGTGCCAGCAGCTTAGCTATGGACAGCTCCTACGAGCAGTACTTC.